Listed below are T cell receptor beta chains from one sample, sequenced in a study of OX40 agonist ivuxolimab in advanced cancers. Produced via immunoSEQ multiplex PCR; TCRdb's table is partial and in-frame only. The sample contains some 68,000 clones, approximately 90% of which appear only once. The sequencing used CD4+ or CD8+ T cells sorted from blood, collected in a trial of the OX40 agonist ivuxolimab. The source of these receptors is an adult with an advanced solid tumor such as melanoma, head and neck, liver or kidney cancer. Both conserved end residues are part of each CDR3. D genes are given only for firm matches. The size field is filled for only some rows; it gives once, few, many or a size class.

clone_size d_call j_call v_call cdr3_nt cdr3_aa
. . TRBJ2-5 TRBV9 TGTGCCAGCAGCCCACACTCCGACGGAGAGACCCAGTACTTC CASSPHSDGETQYF
. . TRBJ1-2 TRBV4-1 TGCGCCAGCAGCCCCCGGGGGCAGACCTTTAACTATGGCTACACCTTC CASSPRGQTFNYGYTF
. TRBD1 TRBJ2-7 TRBV2 TGTGCCAGCAGGCCCGCCGTCCGGGACAGCTCCTACGAGCAGTACTTC CASRPAVRDSSYEQYF
. . TRBJ1-5 TRBV4-1 TGCGCCAGCAGCCAAAGAGCTTACAGTGGAAATCAGCCCCAGCATTTT CASSQRAYSGNQPQHF
. TRBD1 TRBJ2-1 TRBV5-4 TGTGCCAGCAGACCTGACAGGGGGTCCTACAATGAGCAGTTCTTC CASRPDRGSYNEQFF
. TRBD1 TRBJ1-6 TRBV2 TGTGCCAGCAGCCCCGGGACAGATAATTCACCCCTCCACTTT CASSPGTDNSPLHF
. . TRBJ1-5 TRBV6-4 TGTGCCAGCAGTGGTAACAATAGCAATCAGCCCCAGCATTTT CASSGNNSNQPQHF
. . TRBJ2-7 TRBV10-1 TGCGCCAGCAGTGGGGGACGGCCGACCTACGAGCAGTACTTC CASSGGRPTYEQYF
. . TRBJ1-1 TRBV5-1 TGCGCCAGCAGCCTCGGGGGGACGGACACTGAAGCTTTCTTT CASSLGGTDTEAFF
. . TRBJ2-7 TRBV6-1 TGTGCCAGCAGTGAACACGGCTACGAGCAGTACTTC CASSEHGYEQYF
. TRBD2 TRBJ2-1 TRBV7-2 TGTGCCAGCAGCTTGTGGGAGGGTGGCAATGAGCAGTTCTTC CASSLWEGGNEQFF
. . TRBJ2-1 TRBV6-1 TGTGCCAGCACGTTCTACAATGAGCAGTTCTTC CASTFYNEQFF
. . TRBJ2-2 TRBV7-3 TGTGCCAGCAGCTCTCAGCACGGGACGAACACCGGGGAGCTGTTTTTT CASSSQHGTNTGELFF
. . TRBJ1-1 TRBV5-1 TGCGCCAGCAGCTTGAACTTGAACACTGAAGCTTTCTTT CASSLNLNTEAFF
. TRBD2 TRBJ2-1 TRBV18 TGTGCCAGCTCAACGGGGAAGGGACTAGGCAATGAGCAGTTCTTC CASSTGKGLGNEQFF
. . TRBJ1-1 TRBV6-5 TGTGCCAGCAGTTCCCCGGGACAGAACACTGAAGCTTTCTTT CASSSPGQNTEAFF
. . TRBJ1-1 TRBV11-1 TGTGCCAGCAGCGTGACGGCAAACACTGAAGCTTTCTTT CASSVTANTEAFF
. . TRBJ2-3 TRBV12-1 TGTGCCAGCAGCTCTCCGACTAGCGGGAGAATAGATACGCAGTATTTT CASSSPTSGRIDTQYF
. . TRBJ2-3 TRBV5-1 TGCGCCAGCACCGGCGGGTCAGATACGCAGTATTTT CASTGGSDTQYF
. TRBD2 TRBJ2-3 TRBV19 TGTGCCAGTAGTATGGATCTTAGCGGGGGGGCGGGAACAGATACGCAGTATTTT CASSMDLSGGAGTDTQYF
. . TRBJ2-7 TRBV5-1 TGCGCCAGCAGCTTGGCGGCACCTCCTACCGAGCAGTACTTC CASSLAAPPTEQYF
. . TRBJ1-1 TRBV6-5 TGTGCCAGCAGTTCCGCGGGTGTTCGGGACACTGAAGCTTTCTTT CASSSAGVRDTEAFF
. . TRBJ1-5 TRBV7-6 TGTGCCAGCACCCCTAGGAGGAATCAGCCCCAGCATTTT CASTPRRNQPQHF
once . TRBJ2-1 TRBV10-3 TGTGCCATCAGTGAGGCCCCGCGGGGCAATGAGCAGTTCTTC CAISEAPRGNEQFF
once . TRBJ2-3 TRBV7-9 TGTGCCAGCAGCGCGCCCCCAAGAGATACGCAGTATTTT CASSAPPRDTQYF
. . TRBJ2-1 TRBV5-1 TGCGCCAGCACCCGGGGGAGTGGGAGCATATACAATGAGCAGTTCTTC CASTRGSGSIYNEQFF
. . TRBJ1-6 TRBV4-1 TGCGCCAGCAGCCAAGGTCGACGGGGCCATAATTCACCCCTCCACTTT CASSQGRRGHNSPLHF
. TRBD1 TRBJ2-4 TRBV6-4 TGTGCCAGCAGTGACGTAGGGACAGGGGAATTTCTAGCCAAAAACATTCAGTACTTC CASSDVGTGEFLAKNIQYF
. . TRBJ2-2 TRBV21-1 TGTGCCAGCAGCAGACCCCGGGACAGAACCTTAACAGTCGGGGAGCTGTTTTTT CASSRPRDRTLTVGELFF
. . TRBJ1-5 TRBV4-1 TGCGCCAGCAGCCAGGGATGGGGCAATCAGCCCCAGCATTTT CASSQGWGNQPQHF
once . TRBJ2-7 TRBV7-9 TGTGCCAGCACCTTGGAGACGGGTCGGCAGTACTTC CASTLETGRQYF
. . TRBJ2-1 TRBV5-1 TGCGCCAGCAGCTTGAAGAAAGGGGGTGGTGAGCAGTTCTTC CASSLKKGGGEQFF
. . TRBJ2-5 TRBV28 TGTGCCAGCAGTTTAGGGGGGAAGCAGACCCAGTACTTC CASSLGGKQTQYF
. TRBD1 TRBJ2-7 TRBV19 TGTGCCAGTAGTGTCCGGACAGGGAACGAGCAGTACTTC CASSVRTGNEQYF
. TRBD1 TRBJ2-5 TRBV14 TGTGCCAGCAGCCCAGGAATACAGGGGGTCCAAGAGACCCAGTACTTC CASSPGIQGVQETQYF
few TRBD1 TRBJ1-1 TRBV19 TGTGCCAGTAGTATAACTCGGACAGGTGGCGGCACTGAAGCTTTCTTT CASSITRTGGGTEAFF
once . TRBJ2-6 TRBV29-1 TGCAGCGTTGTGGCAGGCAGCTCTGGGGCCAACGTCCTGACTTTC CSVVAGSSGANVLTF
. . TRBJ1-1 TRBV2 TGTGCCAGCGGGCAAACGGTCATGAACACTGAAGCTTTCTTT CASGQTVMNTEAFF
. TRBD1 TRBJ2-7 TRBV5-5 TGTGCCAGCAGTTGGGGACAGGGTGGCTCCTACGAGCAGTACTTC CASSWGQGGSYEQYF
. . TRBJ1-5 TRBV19 TGTGCCAGTAGTCCCATCGGACACGTCTTTGAGCCCCAGCATTTT CASSPIGHVFEPQHF
. . TRBJ2-2 TRBV13 TGTGCCAGCACCTTAAGGGTTACCGGGGAGCTGTTTTTT CASTLRVTGELFF
. . TRBJ1-1 TRBV7-9 TGTGCCAGCAGCCCCGCGGCAGGGCCCTATATGAACACTGAAGCTTTCTTT CASSPAAGPYMNTEAFF
few . TRBJ2-7 TRBV2 TGTGCCAGCACCTTGATCGTAAGCGAGCAGTACTTC CASTLIVSEQYF
. . TRBJ1-3 TRBV18 TGTGCCAGCTCACCGACTGCGAACCGGGACACCATATATTTT CASSPTANRDTIYF
. . TRBJ2-1 TRBV9 TGTGCCAGCAGCGATCACCAAGGGACGGCCCACAATGAGCAGTTCTTC CASSDHQGTAHNEQFF
. . TRBJ1-1 TRBV6-6 TGTGCCAGCAGTTACCCCCAGTCTCAAGCTTTCTTT CASSYPQSQAFF
. TRBD2 TRBJ2-1 TRBV18 TGTGCCAGCTCACCAGTAGCAAGCGGGGGTGGCAATGAGCAGTTCTTC CASSPVASGGGNEQFF
. . TRBJ1-1 TRBV19 TGTGCCAGTAGTATTTCCGTGAACACTGAAGCTTTCTTT CASSISVNTEAFF
once TRBD1 TRBJ2-2 TRBV6-6 TGTGCCAGCAGTGGACGACAGGGCGGCGACACCGGGGAGCTGTTTTTT CASSGRQGGDTGELFF
. . TRBJ2-5 TRBV18 TGTGCCAGCTCCTTCGGGACGCACCAAGAGGCCCAGTACTTC CASSFGTHQEAQYF
. TRBD2 TRBJ2-5 TRBV4-2 TGTGCCAGCAGCCTCCAAGCGGGAGGGCCGAGTGAGCAGTACTTC CASSLQAGGPSEQYF
. . TRBJ2-3 TRBV7-2 TGTGCCAGCAGCTTAGCAGATACGCAGTATTTT CASSLADTQYF
. . TRBJ2-7 TRBV5-1 TGCGCCAGCAGCTTGGTTCCAGGCGCCGGAAGAGGCCCAGGGGAGCAGTACTTC CASSLVPGAGRGPGEQYF